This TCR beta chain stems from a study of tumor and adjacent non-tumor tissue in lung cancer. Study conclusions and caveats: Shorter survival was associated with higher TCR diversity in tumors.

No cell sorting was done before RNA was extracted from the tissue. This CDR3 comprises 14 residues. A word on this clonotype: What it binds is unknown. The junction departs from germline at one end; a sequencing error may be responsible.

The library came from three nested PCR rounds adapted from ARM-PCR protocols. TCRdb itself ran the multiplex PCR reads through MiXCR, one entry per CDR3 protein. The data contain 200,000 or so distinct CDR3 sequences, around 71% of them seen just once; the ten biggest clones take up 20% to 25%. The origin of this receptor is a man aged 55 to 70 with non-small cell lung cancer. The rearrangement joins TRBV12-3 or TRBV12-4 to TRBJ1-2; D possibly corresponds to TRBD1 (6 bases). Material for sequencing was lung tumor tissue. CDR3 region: CASRPQTGYYSYTF. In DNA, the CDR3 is TGTGCCAGCAGACCTCAGACAGGTTACTATAGCTACACCTTC.